This T cell receptor beta chain emerged from a study of graft-versus-host responses after intestinal transplantation. Produced via immunoSEQ multiplex PCR; TCRdb's table is partial and in-frame only. The sample has roughly 99,000 clones, about 90% seen once. General study points: Some patients had graft-donor T cell macrochimerism, and their allografts showed high graft-versus-host to host-versus-graft clonal ratios.

The V segment lost 4 bases and the J segment 3 bases; nucleotides outside the gene matches: 5. Per the germline V gene, CDR1 is LGHNA and CDR2 is YNFKEQ. This CDR3 is 14 amino acids long. About this clone: No antigen is known for it.

The sample consisted of unstimulated CD8+ T cells sorted from spleen or lymph node cells, taken before transplant. V is TRBV4-2 and J is TRBJ2-7; 8 bases are shared with TRBD2. This sequence originates from a human donor who was the organ donor for an intestinal transplant. The CDR3 region is CASSPWTSSYEQYF. CDR3 nucleotides: TGTGCCAGCAGCCCCTGGACTAGCAGCTACGAGCAGTACTTC.